This is a list of T cell receptor beta chains from one sample in a study of T cells in Graves' hyperthyroidism and ophthalmopathy. TCRdb reprocessed the multiplex PCR reads via MiXCR and lists one record per CDR3 protein. The table shows hundreds of thousands of distinct CDR3 sequences, with less than 15% occurring only once. Sequencing input: blood. These receptors all stem from a woman aged 18-29 years with Graves' hyperthyroidism. Both conserved end residues are trimmed from each CDR3. Clone size is stated in some rows and not others, as once, few, many or a class when expanded.

J gene	clone size	V gene	CDR3 protein
TRBJ2-4	.	TRBV6-6	ASSYSMGTDLQY
TRBJ2-1	many	TRBV7-9	ASSPRGVAGNNEQF
TRBJ2-5	many	TRBV18	ASSPGGETQY
TRBJ1-2	once	TRBV28	ASSLGGRYGYT
TRBJ2-2	few	TRBV6-1	ASKSQGHTGELF
TRBJ2-7	many	TRBV30	AWSGLSSYEQY
TRBJ2-3	many	TRBV2	ASSEQAGLSTDTQY
TRBJ2-1	many	TRBV27	ASSSQRYGRANEQF
TRBJ2-4	.	TRBV28	ASGKWNIQY
TRBJ2-1	.	TRBV10-2	AISTRTESSYNEQF
TRBJ2-1	many	TRBV4-2	ASSQLGLAYNEQF
TRBJ2-1	many	TRBV7-9	ASSPPPRGYNEQF
TRBJ2-3	few	TRBV7-8	ASSSVAGESTDTQY
TRBJ1-5	many	TRBV5-5	ASSLEGTGLQH
TRBJ2-7	many	TRBV7-2	ASSLRRTSSGRYHEQY
TRBJ2-7	many	TRBV7-8	ASSLPGGDEQY
TRBJ1-2	many	TRBV7-9	ASSPTGEGHGYT
TRBJ2-5	.	TRBV6-5	ASSWTSGREETQY
TRBJ2-7	many	TRBV12-3/TRBV12-4	ASSQGLAGGPKAYEQY
TRBJ2-1	.	TRBV9	ASSIHAAGGPYNEQF
TRBJ2-2	many	TRBV7-9	APGAGGELF
TRBJ2-7	.	TRBV20-1	SARGERETTYEQY
TRBJ2-2	many	TRBV6-1	ASRAGQNTGELF
TRBJ1-6	few	TRBV20-1	SARERGGQPSPLH